What follows describes a single T cell receptor beta chain. Its antigen is undetermined. These data originate in a study of T cells expressing NK-cell markers. Turning to the study itself: All TCR beta repertoires analysed originated from sorted CD3+CD56+NKG2C+, CD3+CD56+NKG2C- and CD3+CD56-NKG2C+ T cells.

Synthesis of TCR beta cDNA relied on 5'RACE template switching carrying UMIs. From its re-call of the 5' RACE reads, TCRdb lists each CDR3 protein once, without DNA. This sample contains 300,000 or so distinct CDR3 sequences. Per the germline V gene, CDR1 is MNHNS and CDR2 is SASEGT. This CDR3 is 14 amino acids long. Study outcomes and limitations: About 1.0-7.0% of CD8+ T cells in 6 or 7 donors belonged to dominant NKG2C+ clonotypes.

The source is a woman aged 18-69 years in good health. Sequencing was carried out using blood T cells: a sorted CD56 or NKG2C T cell subset, CD4+ or CD8+ T cells, or bulk PBMC T cells (not recorded which). The rearrangement links TRBV6-1 to TRBJ1-3. The CDR3 loop reads CASSVYGSGNTIYF.